The rows below give T cell receptor beta chains drawn from one sample of a study of post-analysis software for immune sequencing data. From the PCR reads, TCRdb called clonotypes with MiXCR, one entry per CDR3 protein. The sample has roughly 700,000 distinct CDR3 sequences; less than 35% are singletons. The specimen sequenced was blood. The receptors here all came from a girl aged 5-17 years with multiple sclerosis. CDR3s include the opening cysteine and the closing phenylalanine or tryptophan. D genes are given only for firm matches. Size tells how often a clone was seen (once, few, many) or the class of an expanded clone, and some rows leave it out.

V	size	D	J	DNA	CDR3
TRBV29-1	NA	NA	TRBJ2-1	TGCAGCGGGGGAGGGGGTGCGAACAATGAGCAGTTCTTC	CSGGGGANNEQFF
TRBV3-1	NA	NA	TRBJ2-6	TGTGCCAGCAGCCAAGATGTTCAGGGCTCTGGGGCCGACGTCCTGACTTTC	CASSQDVQGSGADVLTF
TRBV12-3/TRBV12-4	few	NA	TRBJ2-3	TGTGCCAGCAGTTTAGGGGGGGCAAGTACGCAGTATTTT	CASSLGGASTQYF
TRBV5-5	NA	NA	TRBJ2-5	TGTGCAAGCTGGGCGAAGGAATTTAAAGGGGAGACCCAGTACTTC	CASWAKEFKGETQYF
TRBV4-1	NA	NA	TRBJ2-5	TGCGCCAGCAGCCTGGCAGGCAGCACCCAGCAAGAGACCCAGTACTTC	CASSLAGSTQQETQYF
TRBV7-9	NA	NA	TRBJ2-1	TGTGCCAGCAGCTTCAATGGCAGGGGGGGAACCTACAATGAGCAGTTCTTC	CASSFNGRGGTYNEQFF
TRBV6-6	many	NA	TRBJ2-7	TGTGCCAGCAGTTTGATTTCGGGCTACGAGCAGTACTTC	CASSLISGYEQYF
TRBV20-1	few	TRBD2	TRBJ2-7	TGCAGTGCTAGCGGGAGGTACACCTACGAGCAGTACTTC	CSASGRYTYEQYF
TRBV7-9	NA	NA	TRBJ2-5	TGTGCCAGCAGCTTCTTCCCCAGGGCACTCCAAGAGACCCAGTACTTC	CASSFFPRALQETQYF
TRBV7-9	few	NA	TRBJ1-2	TGTGCCAGCAGCCCCCTGTCGGCAGGTCTTACCAGTGGCTACACCTTC	CASSPLSAGLTSGYTF
TRBV24-1	NA	NA	TRBJ1-5	TGTGCCACCAGTGATTTGCGAAGGCAGAATAGCAATCAGCCCCAGCATTTT	CATSDLRRQNSNQPQHF
TRBV15	few	TRBD1	TRBJ2-5	TGTGCCACCAGCCCCCGGTCGGGACAGAGCCAAGAGACCCAGTACTTC	CATSPRSGQSQETQYF
TRBV4-3	few	TRBD2	TRBJ2-7	TGCGCCAGCAGCCGCGAACTAGCGCACTACGAGCAGTACTTC	CASSRELAHYEQYF
TRBV19	NA	NA	TRBJ2-7	TGTGCCAGTAGTGGCGGGACTCACGCTTCCTACGAGCAGTACTTC	CASSGGTHASYEQYF
TRBV11-2	many	NA	TRBJ2-5	TGTGCCAGCAGCTTAGATTGGAGGATTTCGATGATCGAGACCCAGTACTTC	CASSLDWRISMIETQYF
TRBV12-3/TRBV12-4	NA	TRBD2	TRBJ2-2	TGTGCCAGCAGTCCAGCGGGAGTGGACACCGGGGAGCTGTTTTTT	CASSPAGVDTGELFF
TRBV6-6	NA	NA	TRBJ2-3	TGTGCCCTCTCCTCGGATACGCAGTATTTT	CALSSDTQYF
TRBV20-1	NA	NA	TRBJ1-3	TGCAGTGCTAGAGTCTTGTCCCGCAGCCTCTCTGGAAACACCATATATTTT	CSARVLSRSLSGNTIYF
TRBV5-1	once	NA	TRBJ1-2	TGCGCCAGCAGCCCCCGGGGGCTCGATTCCTATGGCCACACCTTC	CASSPRGLDSYGHTF
TRBV3-1	NA	NA	TRBJ2-2	TGTGCCAGCAGCCAGACCGGGACTTCGAACACCGGGGAGCTGTTTTTT	CASSQTGTSNTGELFF
TRBV5-3	NA	NA	TRBJ2-1	TGTGCCAGAAGCTGGGGGATCTGGGGCAATGAGCAGTTCTTC	CARSWGIWGNEQFF
TRBV12-3/TRBV12-4	NA	NA	TRBJ1-6	TGTGCCAGCAGTTACAGGGTGGGCGGTTCACCCCTCCACTTT	CASSYRVGGSPLHF
TRBV20-1	few	NA	TRBJ2-5	TGCAGTGCTAGACACAAGGGACCCAAGCCCTTTTTAGTGAGAGAGACCCAGTACTTC	CSARHKGPKPFLVRETQYF
TRBV29-1	NA	TRBD2	TRBJ2-5	TGCAGCGCCCGGTGGCCGGGAGGGGGGGAGACCCAGTACTTC	CSARWPGGGETQYF
TRBV27	NA	NA	TRBJ2-6	TGTGCCAGCAGTCCACTAGGGGTTTGGAACGTCCTGACTTTC	CASSPLGVWNVLTF
TRBV6-6	many	NA	TRBJ2-3	TGTGCCAGCAGTTACTCGGGTACAGATACGCAGTATTTT	CASSYSGTDTQYF
TRBV25-1	few	NA	TRBJ2-3	TGTGCCAGCGCAAGCACAGATACGCAGTATTTT	CASASTDTQYF
TRBV7-2	NA	NA	TRBJ2-2	TGTGCCAGCAGCTTAGCGGGAGGTAGCTCCGGGGAGCTGTTTTTT	CASSLAGGSSGELFF
TRBV7-2	few	NA	TRBJ1-2	TGTGCCAGCAGCTGGAAGACAGGTCCCTATGGCTACACCTTC	CASSWKTGPYGYTF
TRBV3-1	NA	TRBD2	TRBJ2-1	TGTGCCAGCAAACTAGCGGGGGGTCCCCATGAGCAGTTCTTC	CASKLAGGPHEQFF
TRBV24-1	few	NA	TRBJ2-3	TGTGCCACCAGTGATTTGATGGGTTTAGATACGCAGTATTTT	CATSDLMGLDTQYF
TRBV4-3	many	TRBD1	TRBJ1-4	TGCGCCAGCAGCCAAGATGCGGACAGGGCCCTGAATGGACTGTTTTTT	CASSQDADRALNGLFF
TRBV28	NA	NA	TRBJ2-2	TGTGCCAGCAGCCAACAGGGTACCGGGGAGCTGTTTTTT	CASSQQGTGELFF
TRBV6-2/TRBV6-3	NA	NA	TRBJ2-4	TGTGCCAGCACCCGGGCGAGGTCGGCAGGCTTGAACATTCAGTACTTC	CASTRARSAGLNIQYF
TRBV20-1	NA	TRBD2	TRBJ2-1	TGCAGTGCTAGAGCCGGACTAGACAATTACAATGGGCAGTTCTTC	CSARAGLDNYNGQFF
TRBV4-1	NA	NA	TRBJ2-5	TGCGCCAGCAGCCAAGTGGGTCTAGAGGAGACCCAGTACTTC	CASSQVGLEETQYF
TRBV29-1	few	TRBD2	TRBJ2-5	TGCAGCCCTATGCGGGTAGCGGGAGAGACCCAGTACTTC	CSPMRVAGETQYF
TRBV6-4	NA	TRBD1	TRBJ2-2	TGTGCCAGCAGTGACTCCGGCAGGGGGACCGGGGAGCTGTTTTTT	CASSDSGRGTGELFF
TRBV5-1	NA	NA	TRBJ2-1	TGCGCCAGCAGCTTGCCAACTAGCCCCTCCTACAATGAGCAGTTCTTC	CASSLPTSPSYNEQFF
TRBV20-1	few	NA	TRBJ1-1	TGCAGTGCTAGAGATTGGCAGACGAACACTGAAGCTTTCTTT	CSARDWQTNTEAFF
TRBV2	few	NA	TRBJ1-2	TGTGCCAGCAGTGAATACAGTCTGGATGGCTACACCTTC	CASSEYSLDGYTF